These T cell receptor beta chains were read from a single sample in a study of post-analysis software for immune sequencing data. TCRdb re-derived calls from the PCR reads in MiXCR, one entry per CDR3 protein. This sample has about 820,000 distinct CDR3 sequences, with roughly 50% found just once. The sequencing sample was made of blood. The receptors originated from a girl under 18 with multiple sclerosis. Each CDR3 is given with its conserved first and last residue. D genes are given only for firm matches. For some rows the clone size is stated as once, few or many, or as a class when expanded; others skip it.

v_call	j_call	clone_size	d_call	cdr3_nt	cdr3_aa
TRBV29-1	TRBJ1-2	NA	NA	TGCAGCGTTGAAGATCTCACTAACGGACGGTTAGCTAACTATGGCTACACCTTC	CSVEDLTNGRLANYGYTF
TRBV20-1	TRBJ1-4	once	NA	TGCAGTGCTAGCCGGGGGTCCGCCTTAGGTGAAAAACTGTTTTTT	CSASRGSALGEKLFF
TRBV6-4	TRBJ2-1	few	NA	TGTGCCAGCAGTGGAAACGGAGCTAGGAAGTTCTTC	CASSGNGARKFF
TRBV29-1	TRBJ2-7	NA	TRBD2	TGCAGCGTATCCCCGGGACTAGCGGGAGGAGGAGAGCAGTACTTC	CSVSPGLAGGGEQYF
TRBV11-2	TRBJ2-7	NA	NA	TGTGCCAGCAGACCACTCGGACAGTCCTACGAGCAGTACTTC	CASRPLGQSYEQYF
TRBV7-9	TRBJ2-5	NA	NA	TGTGCCAGCAGCACCATCCCAGAGGAGACCCAGTACTTC	CASSTIPEETQYF
TRBV20-1	TRBJ2-1	NA	NA	TGCAGTGCTAGACAGGTCCAAACCTACAATGAGCAGTTCTTC	CSARQVQTYNEQFF
TRBV10-3	TRBJ2-1	NA	NA	TGTGCCATCAGTGAGTCTTTACGGAATTACAATGAGCAGTTCTTC	CAISESLRNYNEQFF
TRBV6-5	TRBJ2-2	few	NA	TGTGCCAGCAGCCGACTCCCAAACACCGGGGAGCTGTTTTTT	CASSRLPNTGELFF
TRBV3-1	TRBJ1-1	NA	NA	TGTGCCAGCAGCCCAACCGGGACCGCGAACACTGAAGCTTTCTTT	CASSPTGTANTEAFF
TRBV20-1	TRBJ2-7	NA	NA	TGCAGTGCTCCGGGGGCCTCCTACGAGCAGTACTTC	CSAPGASYEQYF
TRBV10-3	TRBJ2-5	NA	NA	TGTGCCATCGGGGGAGGGGGACAGGCTCAAGAGACCCAGTACTTC	CAIGGGGQAQETQYF
TRBV10-3	TRBJ1-2	NA	TRBD1	TGTGCCATCAGACTACAGGGGTATGGCTACACCTTC	CAIRLQGYGYTF
TRBV9	TRBJ2-3	NA	NA	TGTGCCAGCAGCGTAGGGACCGTTCTCACAGATACGCAGTATTTT	CASSVGTVLTDTQYF
TRBV29-1	TRBJ2-1	few	TRBD2	TGCAGCGTTGACGGCGGGAGGACGAATGAGCAGTTCTTC	CSVDGGRTNEQFF
TRBV15	TRBJ2-4	NA	NA	TGTGCCACCAGCAGCCTTCAACCGCGGGCCAAAAACATTCAGTACTTC	CATSSLQPRAKNIQYF
TRBV5-1	TRBJ2-1	few	TRBD2	TGCGCCAGCAGCGGCCTGCGGGGGACCTCTGTGGATGAGCAGTTCTTC	CASSGLRGTSVDEQFF
TRBV28	TRBJ1-2	NA	NA	TGTGCCAGCAGCACTACGAACAGGAGAAACTATGGCTACACCTTC	CASSTTNRRNYGYTF
TRBV5-1	TRBJ1-2	NA	TRBD1	TGCGCCAGCAGACCAGGGGGCCCCACCCTTGGCTACACCTTC	CASRPGGPTLGYTF
TRBV7-2	TRBJ2-1	NA	NA	TGTGCCAGCAGCTTAGTCGCGACAGAGCAGTTCTTC	CASSLVATEQFF
TRBV20-1	TRBJ2-1	NA	NA	TGCAGTGCTGCCCAGGACTCCTACAATGAGCAGTTCTTC	CSAAQDSYNEQFF
TRBV14	TRBJ2-3	NA	NA	TGTGCCAGCAGTCACAAAGGGGCCGAATATACGCAGTATTTT	CASSHKGAEYTQYF
TRBV15	TRBJ2-1	NA	TRBD1	TGTGCCACCAGCAGGGCTGGGACAGGGGGAATCCAAGAGACCCAGTTCTTC	CATSRAGTGGIQETQFF
TRBV20-1	TRBJ2-4	NA	NA	TGCAGTGCTAGGGGCCAGGGAATAAACATTCAGTACTTC	CSARGQGINIQYF
TRBV7-3	TRBJ2-7	NA	TRBD2	TGTGCCAGCAGCTTATGGTGGACTAGCGGGAGTTTTTGGTCCTACGAGCAGTACTTC	CASSLWWTSGSFWSYEQYF
TRBV6-5	TRBJ1-1	few	TRBD1	TGTGCCTCAGCCTTGGGACAGGCGGTTCGCACTGAAGCTTTCTTT	CASALGQAVRTEAFF
TRBV29-1	TRBJ2-7	few	TRBD1	TGCAGCGCCTTAGGACAGGGAATGAAATACGAGCAGTACTTC	CSALGQGMKYEQYF
TRBV12-3/TRBV12-4	TRBJ2-2	few	NA	TGTGCCAGCAGGGAACCAGGGTTGAGCACCGGGGAGCTGTTTTTT	CASREPGLSTGELFF
TRBV27	TRBJ2-2	once	NA	TGTGCCAGCAGTTTGCGGACACTGAACACCGGGGAGCTGTTTTTT	CASSLRTLNTGELFF
TRBV27	TRBJ2-1	NA	TRBD2	TGTGCCAGCAGTTTTTCCGGGACTAGCGGGAGTTACAATGAGCAGTTCTTC	CASSFSGTSGSYNEQFF
TRBV24-1	TRBJ2-6	once	NA	TGTGCCACCAGTGCCGGGTTTGGGGCCAACGTCCTGACTTTC	CATSAGFGANVLTF
TRBV3-1	TRBJ2-7	NA	TRBD2	TGTACCAGCAGCCCGCTATTTAGCGGGGTCCACGAGCAGTACTTC	CTSSPLFSGVHEQYF
TRBV20-1	TRBJ1-1	NA	TRBD1	TGCAGTGTCCCTCACACAGGGGGTGGAGCTTTCTTT	CSVPHTGGGAFF
TRBV10-3	TRBJ2-3	few	TRBD2	TGTGCCATCAGTAGGACTAGCGGGACTAAAGATACGCAGTATTTT	CAISRTSGTKDTQYF
TRBV7-2	TRBJ2-5	NA	NA	TGTGCCAGCAGCTTAGGCCTGACAAGGGGGCAGTACTTC	CASSLGLTRGQYF
TRBV11-2	TRBJ2-1	few	TRBD1	TGTGCCAGCAGCATCGGGACAGCCAGAAATGAGCAGTTCTTC	CASSIGTARNEQFF
TRBV27	TRBJ1-5	once	NA	TGTGCCAGCAGTTTGAGGGCCTATAGCAATCAGCCCCAGCATTTT	CASSLRAYSNQPQHF
TRBV7-9	TRBJ2-4	few	TRBD2	TGTGCCAGCAGCTTAGTTAGCGGGAGGGCCAAAAACATTCAGTACTTC	CASSLVSGRAKNIQYF
TRBV12-3/TRBV12-4	TRBJ2-7	NA	TRBD2	TGTGCCAGCAGTTTAGGGGGCGGGAGGGGAACCTACGAGCAGTACTTC	CASSLGGGRGTYEQYF
TRBV7-2	TRBJ2-7	NA	NA	TGTGCCAGCAGCATCCGAGAACAGGGTTACGAGCAGTACTTC	CASSIREQGYEQYF
TRBV12-3/TRBV12-4	TRBJ2-7	NA	TRBD1	TGTGCCAGCAGTTTAGGGACAGGGGTCCCCTACGAGCAGTACTTC	CASSLGTGVPYEQYF
TRBV12-3/TRBV12-4	TRBJ2-6	NA	NA	TGTGCCAGTTCCGCAAGCTCTGGGGCCAACGTCCTGACTTTC	CASSASSGANVLTF
TRBV9	TRBJ1-5	NA	NA	TGTGCCAGCAGCCCAGGAGGGGGACGGGGCCATCAGCCCCAGCATTTT	CASSPGGGRGHQPQHF
TRBV7-9	TRBJ2-7	once	TRBD1	TGTGCCAGCAGCTACCCGGGACAGGGTAACGAGCAGTACTTC	CASSYPGQGNEQYF
TRBV15	TRBJ2-3	NA	NA	TGTGCCACCAGCAGAGACCAGGGGGATACGCAGTATTTT	CATSRDQGDTQYF
TRBV12-3/TRBV12-4	TRBJ1-5	NA	NA	TGTGCCAGCAGTTATACAGGTTATAGCAATCAGCCCCAGCATTTT	CASSYTGYSNQPQHF
TRBV20-1	TRBJ1-1	NA	NA	TGCAGTGCTAGAGGGGTACGGGGGGCGGACACTGAAGCTTTCTTT	CSARGVRGADTEAFF
TRBV20-1	TRBJ2-5	NA	NA	TGCAGTGCTAGAAGATTACTCGAGACCCAGTACTTC	CSARRLLETQYF
TRBV7-9	TRBJ2-1	NA	NA	TGTGCCAGCAGCTTACCAGGATCGGTGGTGCAGTTCTTC	CASSLPGSVVQFF